This is a list of T cell receptor beta chains from one sample in a study of OX40 agonist ivuxolimab in advanced cancers. Produced via immunoSEQ multiplex PCR; TCRdb's table is partial and in-frame only. The sample shows roughly 80,000 clones, 75% to 90% of them seen only once. The sample in question was CD4+ or CD8+ T cells sorted from blood, obtained in a trial of the OX40 agonist ivuxolimab. These receptor sequences come from an adult with an advanced solid tumor such as melanoma, head and neck, liver or kidney cancer. The CDR3 runs from the conserved cysteine through the conserved F or W. The D gene is left open where the match is weak. Clone size is stated in some rows and not others, as once, few, many or a class when expanded.

TRBJ1-2 | . | . | TRBV6-6 | TGTGCCAGCAGTTCCGCCTATGGCTACACCTTC | CASSSAYGYTF
TRBJ1-5 | TRBD1 | once | TRBV7-9 | TGTGCCAGCAGCTACCAGGGGGCCCAGCCCCAGCATTTT | CASSYQGAQPQHF
TRBJ2-7 | TRBD1 | . | TRBV7-8 | TGTGCCAGCGCGGACAGGGTTCCCTACGAGCAGTACTTC | CASADRVPYEQYF
TRBJ2-7 | . | . | TRBV7-2 | TGTGCCAGCAGCCCGGACCCCACTCGGGACGAGCAGTACTTC | CASSPDPTRDEQYF
TRBJ2-1 | . | . | TRBV5-1 | TGCGCCAGCAGCTTGGCCCGGCTCGGAAAGGGGGACAATGAGCAGTTCTTC | CASSLARLGKGDNEQFF
TRBJ1-5 | . | . | TRBV7-9 | TGTGCCAGCAGCCATGACGGACCCAATCAGCCCCAGCATTTT | CASSHDGPNQPQHF
TRBJ1-2 | TRBD1 | . | TRBV6-5 | TGTGCCAGCAGTTCTTCCCACAGGGGGCGTAACTATGGCTACACCTTC | CASSSSHRGRNYGYTF
TRBJ2-3 | TRBD1 | . | TRBV7-2 | TGTGCCAGCACCCGGCGGGGGACAGGGCTGCCAGATACGCAGTATTTT | CASTRRGTGLPDTQYF
TRBJ2-3 | . | few | TRBV7-2 | TGTGCCAGCTCGTGGAGTGAGGATACGCAGTATTTT | CASSWSEDTQYF
TRBJ1-2 | . | . | TRBV6-1 | TGTGCCAGCAGTGTGGAGGGGTACTCTAACTATGGCTACACCTTC | CASSVEGYSNYGYTF
TRBJ1-4 | . | . | TRBV5-8 | TGTGCCAGCAGCTTGGGATCGACCGGGCTCAGCGAAAAACTGTTTTTT | CASSLGSTGLSEKLFF
TRBJ2-3 | TRBD1 | once | TRBV27 | TGTGCCAGCAGTTTGGAGAGGACAGGGGGCCATACGCAGTATTTT | CASSLERTGGHTQYF
TRBJ2-7 | . | . | TRBV7-4 | TGTGCCAGCAGCCCCCAGGGAAGCGTCAGTGGTAACTACGAGCAGTACTTC | CASSPQGSVSGNYEQYF
TRBJ2-3 | TRBD1 | . | TRBV7-7 | TGTGCCAGCAGCCCCGGGACAGGGAGGTCAGATACGCAGTATTTT | CASSPGTGRSDTQYF
TRBJ1-2 | . | . | TRBV7-2 | TGTGCCAGCAGTTTCGGGAGCTATGGCTACACCTTC | CASSFGSYGYTF
TRBJ1-5 | . | . | TRBV6-5 | TGTGCCAGCAGCCAGACTGATAATCAGCCCCAGCATTTT | CASSQTDNQPQHF
TRBJ1-4 | TRBD1 | . | TRBV6-1 | TGTGCCAGCAGTGAAGCGGCACAGGGGGATGAAAAACTGTTTTTT | CASSEAAQGDEKLFF
TRBJ2-1 | . | . | TRBV7-9 | TGTGCCAGCAGCACCGAGGGGTTCCACACAAGTGAGCAGTTCTTC | CASSTEGFHTSEQFF
TRBJ2-5 | TRBD1 | . | TRBV4-1 | TGCGCCAGCAGCCCCCTCCTATCCGGACAGGGGAGAGGAGAGACCCAGTACTTC | CASSPLLSGQGRGETQYF
TRBJ2-2 | . | few | TRBV6-1 | TGTGCCAGCAGTTCCCGGGGGAGCAACACCGGGGAGCTGTTTTTT | CASSSRGSNTGELFF
TRBJ2-3 | TRBD2 | . | TRBV5-1 | TGCGCCAGCAGAATAGCGGGGGGGCAGCTCACAGATACGCAGTATTTT | CASRIAGGQLTDTQYF
TRBJ2-2 | . | . | TRBV19 | TGTGCCAGTCGGACCGGAGGAAACACCGGGGAGCTGTTTTTT | CASRTGGNTGELFF
TRBJ1-1 | TRBD1 | . | TRBV6-6 | TGTGCCAGCAGCCCAGGGGGGGGCCAGAACACTGAAGCTTTCTTT | CASSPGGGQNTEAFF
TRBJ2-7 | . | . | TRBV4-1 | TGCGCCAGCAGCGAACGGGGAACCTCCTACGAGCAGTACTTC | CASSERGTSYEQYF
TRBJ2-7 | . | . | TRBV6-1 | TGTGCCAGCAGTTTCCTCTTTGAGCAGTACTTC | CASSFLFEQYF
TRBJ2-2 | TRBD1 | . | TRBV7-9 | TGTGCCAGCAGCTTGATGGCAGGGGGTCACACCGGGGAGCTGTTTTTT | CASSLMAGGHTGELFF